The present T cell receptor beta chain was sequenced within a study of blood T cell repertoires in COVID-19. Patients of the Seattle cohort, enrolled during active infection, were followed longitudinally. This CDR3 region has 13 residues. Trimming took off 5 bases at V and 8 bases at J, with 15 bases between the two ends. Looked up from germline, CDR1 is MNHNY and CDR2 is SVGAGI (reference sequence). Original methodology: Amplification with reference gene primers provided the estimates of nucleated cell counts. Measured with immunoSEQ multiplex PCR; TCRdb has only the in-frame clones, and not every one. From that table come the V and J calls and clone size; the DNA was used to work out D and trimming. The data contain roughly 410,000 clones, around 91% of them singletons.

V gene TRBV6-6 combines with J gene TRBJ1-2; D is uncertain. The sequence derives from a woman between 40 and 55 years old with COVID-19, enrolled during active disease. The specimen sequenced was peripheral blood. CDR3 in amino acids: CASSPREGYGYTF. The CDR3 DNA reads TGTGCCAGCAGTCCCCGGGAGGGATACGGCTACACCTTC.